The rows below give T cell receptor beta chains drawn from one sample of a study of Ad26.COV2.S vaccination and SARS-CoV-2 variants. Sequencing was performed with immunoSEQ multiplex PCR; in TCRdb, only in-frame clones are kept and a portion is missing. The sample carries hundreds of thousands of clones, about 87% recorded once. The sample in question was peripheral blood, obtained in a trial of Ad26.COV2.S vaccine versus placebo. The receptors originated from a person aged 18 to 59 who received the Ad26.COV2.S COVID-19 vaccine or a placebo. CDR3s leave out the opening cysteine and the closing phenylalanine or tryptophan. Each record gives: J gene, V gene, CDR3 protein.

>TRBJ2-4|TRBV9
ASSVVPGPKNIQY
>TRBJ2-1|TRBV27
ASRRQALDGQF
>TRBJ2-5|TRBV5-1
ASSNLSPETQY
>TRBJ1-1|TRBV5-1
ASSFEQQGTEAF
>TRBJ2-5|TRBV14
ASSLPRETQY
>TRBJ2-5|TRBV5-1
ASSSRGEETQY
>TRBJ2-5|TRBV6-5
ASSSSGGGGETQY
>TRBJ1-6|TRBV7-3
ASSLQGNSPLH
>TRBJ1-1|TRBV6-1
ASSDPGTATEAF
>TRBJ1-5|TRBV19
ASSLPGTQLQPQH
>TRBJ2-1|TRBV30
AWSTLAPGEQF
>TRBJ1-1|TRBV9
ASSVEHLDTEAF
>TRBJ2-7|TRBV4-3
ASSQDGGRPSYEQY
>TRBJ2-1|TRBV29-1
SVVSTENYNEQF
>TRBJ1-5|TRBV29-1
SGGTGNQPQH
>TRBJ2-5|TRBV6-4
ASSEIPGETQY
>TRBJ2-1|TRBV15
ATSRDPPGQGSYNEQF
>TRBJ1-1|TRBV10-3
AISEGTMNTEAF
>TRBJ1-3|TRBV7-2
ASSLGLKGDTIY
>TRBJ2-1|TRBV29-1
SVDPSMLGDEQF
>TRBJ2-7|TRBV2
ASSVGQGATGSYEQY
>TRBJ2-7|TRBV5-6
ASEVWRFHEQY
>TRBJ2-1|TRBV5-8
ASSRRIAGGRSYNEQF
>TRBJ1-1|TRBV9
ASGTGGRDTEAF
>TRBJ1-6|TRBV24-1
ATSLHAGVISPLH
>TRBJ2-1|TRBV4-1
ASSQDGGASGQQF
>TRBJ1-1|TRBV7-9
ASSLDRGHTEAF
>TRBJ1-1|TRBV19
ASSTPGNTEAF
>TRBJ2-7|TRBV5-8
ASSLGQGFYEQY
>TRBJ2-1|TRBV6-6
ASSPPSRLAGDGYYNEQF
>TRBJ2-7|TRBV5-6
ASSPVGGGYEQY
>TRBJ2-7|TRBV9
ASSGLAGETYEQY
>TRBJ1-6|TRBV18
ASSPQMGSYNSPLH
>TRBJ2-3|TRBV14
ASSRAGATDTQY
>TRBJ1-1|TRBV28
ASNPRWGGTEAF
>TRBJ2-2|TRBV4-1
ASSPRARQAGELF
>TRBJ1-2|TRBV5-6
ASSHRFGYT
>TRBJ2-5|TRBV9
ASSPGGNQETQY
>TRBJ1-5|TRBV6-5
ASRETARGQPQH
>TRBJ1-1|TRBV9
ASSVTGTEGAEAF
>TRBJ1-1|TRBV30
AWRTSKNTEAF
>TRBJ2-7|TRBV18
ASSPSHTGGYEQY
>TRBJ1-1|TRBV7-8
ASSLALGLNTEAF
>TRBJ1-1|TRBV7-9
ASTRSVMNTEAF
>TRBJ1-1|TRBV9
ASSSRGVNTEAF
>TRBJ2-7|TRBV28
ASSDGGQGYYEQY
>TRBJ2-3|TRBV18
ASSPPINTDTQY
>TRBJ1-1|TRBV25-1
ASRRMNTEAF
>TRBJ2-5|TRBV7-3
ASSPPGETQY
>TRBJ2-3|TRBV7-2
ASSLLAGGHSADTQY
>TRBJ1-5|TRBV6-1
ASSESGDNQPQH
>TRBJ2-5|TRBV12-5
ASGSGLAGETQY
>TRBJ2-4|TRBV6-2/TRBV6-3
ASSYSMGENIQY
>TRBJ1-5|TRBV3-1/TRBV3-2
ASSPGTGGLGNQPQH
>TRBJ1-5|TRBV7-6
ASSQARDQPQH